The next 2 T cell receptor beta chains were all read from a single sample in a study. One entry per CDR3 protein results from TCRdb running MiXCR on the 5' RACE reads. Of under 15,000 distinct CDR3 sequences listed, less than 25% were seen once; the top ten hold roughly 3%. The specimen was naive CD4+ T cells sorted from blood. The sample's subset: naive CD4+ T cells, CD4+CD45RA+CD25-. Receptors originate from a female donor with breast cancer.

Notes on this clonotype: With a much larger clone just one base away, this may be a read error. The genes are TRBV24-1 and TRBJ2-1; 10 bases are a match to TRBD2. The CDR3 sequence is 16 residues long. Germline-derived CDR1 and CDR2 are KGHDR and SFDVKD. The ends lost 4 bases at V and 5 bases at J; junction bases unmatched: 7. CDR3 sequence: CATSESGRAPNNEQFF. CDR3 nucleotide sequence: TGTGCCACCAGTGAGAGCGGGAGGGCCCCCAACAATGAGCAGTTCTTC.

A few counts support this clonotype. The genes are TRBV19 and TRBJ1-2; possibly TRBD1 for D (5 bases). CDR3 length equals 16 residues. The V end lost 6 bases, the J end lost 1 base, and 18 bases lay between the germline ends. Germline lookup yields CDR1 LNHDA and CDR2 SQIVND (reference sequence). Here the CDR3 reads CASSGPPRQINYGYTF. DNA of the CDR3: TGTGCCAGTAGCGGACCGCCCCGACAGATTAACTATGGCTACACCTTC.